This entry features one T cell receptor beta chain sequence. Its antigen has not been determined. No much larger clone is present one base from it, and per-base qualities are unavailable. The germline ends are 16 bases apart after V is trimmed by 9 bases and J by 8 bases. The CDR3 goes from the cysteine to the phenylalanine over 12 residues. Only the CDR3 part of the read is kept: 36 bases, read in frame from the first base. Reading the germline V gene gives CDR1 SNHLY and CDR2 FYNNEI. The record originates from a study of graft-versus-host responses after intestinal transplantation (dated by TCRdb to the early 2020s). About the full investigation: Recipients received multivisceral, liver-intestinal, or isolated intestinal transplants. Every recipient was given anti-thymocyte globulin induction, then maintenance tacrolimus and steroids for approximately 3 years. After intestinal transplantation, graft-versus-host and host-versus-graft alloreactive T cell clones in the graft, circulation and bone marrow were tracked using bulk TCR-beta CDR3 sequencing. To identify alloreactive clones, pre-transplant mixed lymphocyte reaction products were sequenced and then compared with unstimulated pre-transplant donor and recipient T cells. Of the 20 to 25 intestinal transplant recipients enrolled in the cohort, one of whom was a retransplant, 3 patients without pretransplant specimens were excluded. Donor T cell macrochimerism was defined as a peak of at least 4% donor T cells among recipient peripheral blood mononuclear cells. Instead of going to the commercial service, samples from a few later patients were sequenced in-house on an Illumina MiSeq and processed with MiXCR.

What the study reported, not specific to this receptor: In the allografts of patients with donor T cell macrochimerism, GvH to HvG T cell clonal ratios were high. Early after transplant, peak levels of circulating GvH clones were associated with declines in HvG clones. The conclusions were limited by the relatively low number and heterogeneity of the intestinal transplant patients. GvH clones were detected in recipient bone marrow, and some of these GvH clones were observed earlier in ileal mucosa or blood, consistent with an intestinal mucosal origin.

The sample's time point, from its label and the paper: cells obtained before transplantation from donor or recipient. CD3+CD4+ and CD3+CD8+ populations were FACS-sorted from unstimulated pre-transplant donor and recipient cells taken from spleen or lymph nodes. The protocol used for the library was the immunoSEQ multiplex PCR assay. For most patients, genomic DNA was isolated with the Qiagen DNeasy Blood and Tissue Kit and shipped frozen to Adaptive Biotechnologies for TCR sequencing. High-throughput TCR-beta CDR3 sequencing of genomic DNA from most patients was performed by Adaptive Biotechnologies. As for how the authors treated the data: Adaptive's ImmunoSEQ software was the source of the TCR sequencing data for 15 to 20 patients, while three other patients were processed with MiXCR and VDJtools. To correct CD4 versus CD8 sorting errors, any sequence found in both subsets at a frequency ratio below 5:1 was removed. CDR3 nucleotide sequences shared between donor and recipient were removed because their origin could not be assigned. Alloreactive clones required at least 2-fold expansion over unstimulated cells and minimum CFSE-low frequency of 0.002% (template counts) or 0.001% (read counts). Clones were considered mappable if detected in sequenced pre-transplant spleen, lymph node, or MLR CFSE-low populations of the donor or recipient. Cumulative frequency of alloreactive clones was calculated as a percentage of all sequences weighted by copy number. The immuneACCESS repertoire file appears here via TCRdb, limited to in-frame rearrangements. These files lack a portion of the clones; in checked studies, under half of the deficit traces to unresolved V genes, and the cause of the others is not known. The V and J calls and clone size are taken from that table; D and trimming were inferred from the DNA. Within this sample are 84,000 or so clones, with 85% to 95% of them counted one time only. 1.1% of the sample goes to the ten largest clones.

This receptor was obtained from a human donor who was the organ donor for an intestinal transplant. The V gene is TRBV2 and the J gene is TRBJ1-2; the D gene is perhaps TRBD1, from 6 matching bases. Sequencing was performed on unstimulated CD8+ T cells sorted from spleen or lymph node cells, taken before transplant. The DNA sequence is given as TGTGCCAGAAAGGGGGGGGTTTCAGGCTACACCTTC. This yields the protein CARKGGVSGYTF.